The TCR beta chain under discussion was sequenced for a study of T cell responses to AZD1222 COVID-19 vaccine. At the level of the study: Second doses at about 4 or about 12 weeks were pooled. Study observations and caveats: Most donors were white British and more were female, and clonal diversity was possibly underestimated.

Data came from immunoSEQ multiplex PCR; TCRdb stores just in-frame clones and leaves some out. The sample records 25,000 to 30,000 clones, approximately 78% being singletons. This clone was counted a single time. As yet, its antigen is unknown. V was pared by 1 base and J by 11 bases, with 18 bases between. This CDR3 contains 14 residues. Germline CDR1 and CDR2: SGHDT and YYEEEE. The chain employs TRBV5-6 and TRBJ1-1, with a possible D match to TRBD1 (6 bases). This sequence was found in an adult in good health. The source was peripheral blood, collected on day 0 of AZD1222 vaccination. The CDR3 DNA is TGTGCCAGCAGCTTGTTGGGGGGCCCTCGCAGTGCTTTCTTT. Its protein is CASSLLGGPRSAFF.